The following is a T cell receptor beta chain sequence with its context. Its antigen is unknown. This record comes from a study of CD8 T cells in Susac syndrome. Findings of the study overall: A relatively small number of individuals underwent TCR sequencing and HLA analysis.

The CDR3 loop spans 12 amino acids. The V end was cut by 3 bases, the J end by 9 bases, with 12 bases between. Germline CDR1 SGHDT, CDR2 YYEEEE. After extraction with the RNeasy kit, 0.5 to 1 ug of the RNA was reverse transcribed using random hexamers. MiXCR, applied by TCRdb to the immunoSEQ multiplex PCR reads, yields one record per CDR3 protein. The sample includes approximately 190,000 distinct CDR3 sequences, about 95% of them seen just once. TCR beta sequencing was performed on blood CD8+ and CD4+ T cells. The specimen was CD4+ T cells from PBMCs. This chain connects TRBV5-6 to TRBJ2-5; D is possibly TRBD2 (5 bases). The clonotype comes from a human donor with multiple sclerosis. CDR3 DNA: TGTGCCAGCAGCTACGGGCCGAGGGCCCAGTACTTC. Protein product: CASSYGPRAQYF.